Below, 23 T cell receptor beta chains from the same sample are listed, as sequenced in a study of CD8 T cells in ankylosing spondylitis (dated by TCRdb to about 2017). Study-level results and caveats: Blood from ankylosing spondylitis patients appeared to be characterized by a TCR beta motif composed of eight or nine highly homologous amino acid variants.

Libraries were constructed by 5' RACE. The instrument was an Illumina HiSeq 2500. TCRdb redid the processing of the public reads, applying fastp at Q25 and MiXCR, and retained in-frame beta chains. Entries are consolidated by CDR3 protein sequence, retaining the most common genes and DNA. Here the sample has 670,000 or so distinct CDR3 sequences; around 20% occur a single time. The ten largest make up 15% to 20% of the sample. No antigen is known for these receptors. Sample: blood, either unsorted or a sorted T cell fraction (not recorded which). The receptor set was obtained from a male donor with ankylosing spondylitis.

The chain is built from TRBV10-3 and TRBJ1-1; 8 bases are a match to TRBD1. The CDR3 is 14 residues long. Germline CDR1 ENHRY, CDR2 SYGVKD. V dropped 6 bases and J dropped 1; count of bases not matched to a gene: 4. CDR3 sequence reads: CAISRQGQNTEAFF. The CDR3 coding sequence is TGTGCCATCAGCAGACAGGGGCAGAACACTGAAGCTTTCTTT.

This clonotype was counted only a few times. This rearrangement joins TRBV19 to TRBJ2-1; D is ambiguous. Per the germline V gene, CDR1 is LNHDA and CDR2 is SQIVND (reference sequence). Trimming took 6 bases from V and 0 from J, leaving 12 bases between them. The CDR3 extends over 15 amino acids. The CDR3 nucleotides read TGTGCCAGTAGCACTCCCCCGAGCTCCTACAATGAGCAGTTCTTC. This sequence encodes CASSTPPSSYNEQFF.

This clonotype came up many times. The genes are TRBV5-6 and TRBJ2-5; the D gene is possibly TRBD2 (6 bases). V lost 4 bases and J 4 bases, leaving 20 bases between the germline ends. This CDR3 region has 16 residues. Germline V gives CDR1 SGHDT, CDR2 YYEEEE. The CDR3 coding sequence is TGTGCCAGCAGCCCACCCTCTGCGGGGAAGGCAGAGACCCAGTACTTC. It yields the protein CASSPPSAGKAETQYF.

V usage is TRBV5-1 and J usage is TRBJ1-5; D is perhaps TRBD1 (6 bases). The CDR3 totals 15 residues. V was trimmed by 0 bases and J by 3 bases, leaving 10 bases between them. Germline V gives CDR1 SGHRS, CDR2 YFSETQ. This CDR3 is CASSLGWTDNQPQHF. CDR3 coding DNA: TGCGCCAGCAGCTTGGGATGGACAGACAATCAGCCCCAGCATTTT.

There are a few counts of this clonotype. This sequence joins TRBV4-1 and TRBJ1-1; D possibly corresponds to TRBD1 (5 bases). Germline loops: CDR1 MGHRA, CDR2 YSYEKL. This CDR3 spans 15 amino acids. Trimming shortened V by 3 bases and J by 3 bases, and 14 bases separated the two germline ends. The CDR3 loop is CASSQPGGPDTEAFF. The CDR3 nucleotides are TGCGCCAGCAGCCAGCCGGGGGGACCGGACACTGAAGCTTTCTTT.

This clonotype occurred a few times. The chain's CDR3 is CASSAPGRQETQYF. CDR3 bases: TGTGCCAGCAGCGCCCCGGGACGTCAAGAGACCCAGTACTTC. The J gene is TRBJ2-5, the V gene TRBV9; the D call may be TRBD1 or TRBD2 (5 bases each). V lost 3 bases, J lost 2 bases, and 11 bases lay in between. The CDR3 consists of 14 residues. CDR1 is SGDLS, CDR2 YYNGEE, per germline.

This clonotype came up many times. This rearrangement joins TRBV6-1 to TRBJ1-2; 10 positions agree with TRBD1. Germline lookup yields CDR1 MNHNS and CDR2 SASEGT. CDR3 length equals 15 residues. Trimming took 3 bases from V and 7 from J; bases not matched to a gene: 8. In DNA, the CDR3 is TGTGCCAGCAGTGATAGAGAAGGGACAGGGGTTGGCTACACCTTC. Its translation: CASSDREGTGVGYTF.

This sequence joins TRBV4-1 and TRBJ2-5; D tentatively fits TRBD1 or TRBD2 (5 bases each). The germline V gene encodes CDR1 MGHRA and CDR2 YSYEKL. Trimming stripped 1 base from V and 5 bases from J, with 14 bases between. There are 15 residues in the CDR3. DNA for the CDR3: TGCGCCAGCAGCCAAGTACGAGGGCCAGGGGAGACCCAGTACTTC. It encodes CASSQVRGPGETQYF.

This clonotype has more than one count but fewer than ten. The chain employs TRBV12-3 or TRBV12-4 and TRBJ1-4; TRBD1 matches 11 bases. There are 16 residues in the CDR3. V gave up 5 bases and J gave up 3 bases; unmatched junction bases: 5. CDR3 loop: CASSPPDRGPNEKLFF. DNA for the CDR3: TGTGCCAGCAGTCCTCCGGACAGGGGGCCTAATGAAAAACTGTTTTTT.

This clonotype was observed a few times. The V gene is TRBV29-1, the J gene TRBJ1-1, with D possibly being TRBD1 (5 bases). Germline V gene lookup returns CDR1 SQVTM and CDR2 ANQGSEA. The CDR3 consists of 13 residues. V lost 4 bases and J lost 2, with 11 bases in between. The CDR3 here is CSVAAGPNTEAFF. The CDR3 DNA follows: TGCAGCGTTGCAGCGGGACCCAACACTGAAGCTTTCTTT.

This clonotype was detected only a few times. The rearrangement joins TRBV2 to TRBJ1-5, with unresolved D. Trimming took 10 bases from V and 3 from J, leaving 10 bases between them. CDR3 size: 12 residues. Germline assignment: CDR1 SNHLY and CDR2 FYNNEI. CDR3 sequence: CATKGDNQPQHF. CDR3 sequence (DNA): TGTGCCACCAAGGGAGACAATCAGCCCCAGCATTTT.

This clonotype has more than one count but fewer than ten. The chain couples TRBV29-1 to TRBJ2-3; 7 nucleotides agree with TRBD2. The CDR3 has 14 residues. V gave up 2 bases and J gave up 2 bases; unmatched junction bases: 4. CDR1 and CDR2 (germline): SQVTM, ANQGSEA. The CDR3 region is CSVEPSGLTDTQYF. The CDR3 bases are TGCAGCGTTGAACCTAGCGGACTCACAGATACGCAGTATTTT.

The genes are TRBV20-1 and TRBJ2-3, with a possible D match to TRBD2 (7 bases). The germline gives CDR1 DFQATT, CDR2 SNEGSKA (reference sequence). The germline V and J ends were trimmed by 1 base and 5 bases, with 13 bases remaining between them. CDR3 length: 14 residues. CDR3 sequence reads: CSARVGGALDTQYF. Written as DNA, the CDR3 is TGCAGTGCTAGAGTAGGGGGGGCTTTAGATACGCAGTATTTT.

V and J are TRBV20-1 and TRBJ2-1; 16 positions agree with TRBD2. V lost 0 bases and J lost 9; bases outside the gene matches: 5. Per germline, CDR1 DFQATT and CDR2 SNEGSKA (reference sequence). The CDR3 is made up of 16 amino acids. This CDR3 reads CSARDPGTSGGGEQFF. The CDR3, as DNA: TGCAGTGCTAGAGACCCCGGGACTAGCGGGGGGGGTGAGCAGTTCTTC.

This clonotype was seen a few times. The J gene is TRBJ1-2, the V gene TRBV12-3 or TRBV12-4; weak D call: TRBD1 (6 bases). V lost 4 bases and J 4 bases, leaving 16 bases between the germline ends. CDR3 length: 15 residues. CDR3 sequence (DNA): TGTGCCAGCAGTTCCCCCGGACAGCCTAGCTATGGCTACACCTTC. This sequence encodes CASSSPGQPSYGYTF.

Only a few counts were recorded for this clonotype. This chain uses TRBV29-1 with TRBJ1-2; 9 bases line up with TRBD1. The germline V gene has CDR1 SQVTM and CDR2 ANQGSEA. The V segment lost 2 bases and the J segment 5 bases; nucleotides outside the gene matches: 6. The CDR3 is made up of 14 amino acids. The CDR3 bases are TGCAGCGTTGAACAGGGACAGGGACTTTATGGCTACACCTTC. Amino acids: CSVEQGQGLYGYTF.

J is TRBJ2-1 and V is TRBV6-1, with 10 bases matching TRBD2. The V and J ends lost 9 bases and 0 bases, in that order; junction bases with no gene match: 11. Germline CDR1 reads MNHNS; CDR2 reads SASEGT. The CDR3 spans 17 residues. The CDR3 DNA reads TGTGCCAGTTCTAGCGGGAGCTTATATAGCTCCTACAATGAGCAGTTCTTC. This translates into CASSSGSLYSSYNEQFF.

This clonotype was detected only once. This sequence joins TRBV6-2 or TRBV6-3 and TRBJ1-1; D is unresolved. V shed 8 bases and J shed 2 bases, with 12 bases lying between them. CDR1 MNHEY and CDR2 SVGEGT come from the germline V gene. The CDR3 is 13 residues long. The CDR3 sequence: CASVSSGNTEAFF. The DNA for the CDR3 is TGTGCCAGCGTGTCTTCAGGAAACACTGAAGCTTTCTTT.

The V gene is TRBV28, the J gene TRBJ2-5, with TRBD2 as a possible D gene (6 bases). V lost 4 bases and J lost 4, with 13 bases in between. The CDR3 spans 14 residues. CDR1 is MDHEN, CDR2 SYDVKM, per germline. The DNA of the CDR3 is TGTGCCAGCAGTTACCTAGCGATCGGAGAGACCCAGTACTTC. It codes for CASSYLAIGETQYF.

The rearrangement links TRBV20-1 to TRBJ2-7; D might be TRBD2 (6 bases). V lost 0 bases and J 7 bases, leaving 13 bases between the germline ends. The CDR3 is 13 amino acids. Germline values: CDR1 DFQATT, CDR2 SNEGSKA (reference sequence). The CDR3 coding sequence is TGCAGTGCTAGAGATGGCGGGACTTTGGAGCAGTACTTC. Protein: CSARDGGTLEQYF.

V is TRBV15 and J is TRBJ1-3; D unclear. V lost 0 bases to trimming and J lost 8 bases, with 14 bases between them. The CDR3 contains 15 residues. Looked up from germline, CDR1 is LNHNV and CDR2 is YYDKDF (reference sequence). Here the CDR3 reads CATSRDFDLGDTIYF. Written as DNA, the CDR3 is TGTGCCACCAGCAGAGATTTCGACCTTGGGGACACCATATATTTT.

This clonotype was found a few times. The chain employs TRBV30 and TRBJ1-2; the D gene is possibly TRBD1 (6 bases). From germline, CDR1 is GTSNPN and CDR2 SVGIG (reference sequence). The V end was cut by 7 bases, the J end by 6 bases, with 12 bases between. The CDR3 loop spans 11 amino acids. The CDR3 reads CAYQGLNGYTF. The CDR3 nucleotides read TGTGCCTACCAGGGGCTGAATGGCTACACCTTC.

This rearrangement joins TRBV6-1 to TRBJ1-1; the match to TRBD1 covers 7 bases. Trimming removed 2 bases from V and 5 bases from J; junction bases left unmatched: 8. The CDR3 contains 15 residues. From germline, CDR1 is MNHNS and CDR2 SASEGT. CDR3 coding DNA: TGTGCCAGCAGTGAAATAGGAGGGGGCGAAACTGAAGCTTTCTTT. This codes for CASSEIGGGETEAFF.